This T cell receptor (beta chain) was recorded in a study of radiotherapy plus CTLA-4 blockade in lung cancer. Study findings and constraints: Per reports, early blood T cell clone dynamics, plus interferon-beta, forecast response most strongly.

Clones were read by immunoSEQ multiplex PCR, and TCRdb kept only the in-frame ones, dropping some. The sample has roughly 40,000 clones; about four fifths are singletons. Patients in the study, people with chemo-refractory metastatic non-small-cell lung cancer, received focal radiation plus ipilimumab CTLA-4 blockade. Remarks on this clone: Its antigen remains unknown.

Deletions cut 7 bases from V and 6 bases from J, with 17 bases between. The CDR3 covers 13 residues. Germline lookup yields CDR1 SGHRS and CDR2 YFSETQ. This chain joins TRBV5-1 and TRBJ2-7; weak D call: TRBD2 (6 bases). The sequence derives from a human donor with non-small cell lung cancer that progressed on radiotherapy plus ipilimumab. This specimen consisted of peripheral blood, obtained from a patient treated with radiotherapy plus ipilimumab. CDR3: CASSEGGIGEQYF. CDR3 sequence (DNA): TGCGCCAGCTCGGAAGGCGGGATCGGCGAGCAGTACTTC.